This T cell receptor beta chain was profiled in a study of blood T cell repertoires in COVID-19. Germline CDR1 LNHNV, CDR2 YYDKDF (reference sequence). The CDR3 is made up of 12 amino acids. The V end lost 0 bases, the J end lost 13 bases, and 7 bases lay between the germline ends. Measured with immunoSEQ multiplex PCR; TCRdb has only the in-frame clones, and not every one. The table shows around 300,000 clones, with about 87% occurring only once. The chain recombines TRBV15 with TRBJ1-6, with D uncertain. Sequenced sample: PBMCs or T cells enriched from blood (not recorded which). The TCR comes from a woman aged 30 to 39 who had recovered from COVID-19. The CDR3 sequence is CATSRDAGPLHF. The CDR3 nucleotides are TGTGCCACCAGCAGAGATGCGGGCCCCCTCCACTTT.